The rows below give T cell receptor beta chains drawn from one sample of a study of shared clonotypes between healthy human individuals. Assay: immunoSEQ multiplex PCR; the TCRdb copy retains only in-frame clones and omits some. Here the sample spans over a million clones, 75% to 80% being singletons. The specimen was memory CD4+ T cells from PBMCs. These receptors were collected from a man between 18 and 29 years old in good health. Some clones in this sample may be carry-over from other donors' samples. Each CDR3 is given without its conserved first and last residue. Fields, in order: J gene, CDR3 length, V gene, CDR3 protein.

j_call: TRBJ1-1; cdr3_length: 11; v_call: TRBV19; cdr3_aa: ASTGGLNTEAF
j_call: TRBJ1-2; cdr3_length: 12; v_call: TRBV19; cdr3_aa: ASRGPGQVYGYT
j_call: TRBJ1-3; cdr3_length: 12; v_call: TRBV2; cdr3_aa: ASPGQGARNTIY
j_call: TRBJ1-1; cdr3_length: 13; v_call: TRBV28; cdr3_aa: ASSPSGGGHTEAF
j_call: TRBJ2-7; cdr3_length: 9; v_call: TRBV18; cdr3_aa: ASSQEYEQY
j_call: TRBJ2-7; cdr3_length: 13; v_call: TRBV27; cdr3_aa: ASSLSGDRIYEQY
j_call: .; cdr3_length: 10; v_call: TRBV2; cdr3_aa: ASSPKGYEQY
j_call: TRBJ2-5; cdr3_length: 11; v_call: TRBV19; cdr3_aa: ASGRSKEETQY
j_call: TRBJ1-1; cdr3_length: 14; v_call: TRBV27; cdr3_aa: ASSFSITGKNTEAF
j_call: TRBJ1-3; cdr3_length: 12; v_call: TRBV30; cdr3_aa: ARTGGGRGNTIY
j_call: TRBJ1-5; cdr3_length: 11; v_call: TRBV6-4; cdr3_aa: ATRDRGGQPQH
j_call: TRBJ1-3; cdr3_length: 13; v_call: TRBV28; cdr3_aa: ASSFRGLRGNTIY
j_call: TRBJ2-7; cdr3_length: 13; v_call: TRBV5-6; cdr3_aa: ASSLGWAKEYEQY
j_call: TRBJ1-1; cdr3_length: 13; v_call: TRBV23-1; cdr3_aa: ASSQSGRQSSEAF
j_call: TRBJ2-3; cdr3_length: 13; v_call: TRBV5-6; cdr3_aa: ASSLGQGRGDTQY
j_call: TRBJ1-4; cdr3_length: 10; v_call: TRBV29-1; cdr3_aa: SVEDQASGLF
j_call: TRBJ2-7; cdr3_length: 14; v_call: TRBV5-4; cdr3_aa: ASSPGAGGILGEQY
j_call: TRBJ1-2; cdr3_length: 12; v_call: TRBV28; cdr3_aa: ASSSPGQVYGYT
j_call: TRBJ2-1; cdr3_length: 14; v_call: TRBV4-1; cdr3_aa: ASSQDGAFPYNEQF
j_call: TRBJ2-7; cdr3_length: 15; v_call: TRBV4-1; cdr3_aa: ASSQVIQAALEYEQY
j_call: TRBJ1-3; cdr3_length: 12; v_call: TRBV2; cdr3_aa: ASSGQSEGNTIY
j_call: TRBJ1-2; cdr3_length: 11; v_call: TRBV7-9; cdr3_aa: ASSLVTNYGYT
j_call: TRBJ2-7; cdr3_length: 12; v_call: TRBV27; cdr3_aa: ASSPRPGVNEQY
j_call: TRBJ2-7; cdr3_length: 12; v_call: TRBV7-9; cdr3_aa: ASSLGQSSYEQY
j_call: TRBJ2-7; cdr3_length: 16; v_call: TRBV28; cdr3_aa: ASRFWGASGRVESEQY
j_call: TRBJ2-7; cdr3_length: 14; v_call: TRBV27; cdr3_aa: ASSSRSSGRPVEQY
j_call: TRBJ2-7; cdr3_length: 11; v_call: TRBV19; cdr3_aa: ASSPGSPYEQY
j_call: TRBJ2-2; cdr3_length: 14; v_call: TRBV28; cdr3_aa: ASSPLGSGSTGELF
j_call: TRBJ2-5; cdr3_length: 10; v_call: TRBV29-1; cdr3_aa: SVRGGEETQY
j_call: TRBJ2-7; cdr3_length: 14; v_call: TRBV18; cdr3_aa: ASSPPPGQGAREQY
j_call: TRBJ2-7; cdr3_length: 11; v_call: TRBV28; cdr3_aa: ASINTGTYEQY
j_call: TRBJ2-3; cdr3_length: 11; v_call: TRBV2; cdr3_aa: AGQAGEADTQY
j_call: TRBJ2-1; cdr3_length: 11; v_call: TRBV6-1; cdr3_aa: ASRAHRAGLEF
j_call: TRBJ2-6; cdr3_length: 13; v_call: TRBV28; cdr3_aa: ASSVIDSRANVLT
j_call: TRBJ2-5; cdr3_length: 11; v_call: TRBV11-3; cdr3_aa: ASSLGSGETQY
j_call: TRBJ2-1; cdr3_length: 17; v_call: TRBV5-1; cdr3_aa: ASSLARQGAVLSYNEQF
j_call: TRBJ2-7; cdr3_length: 13; v_call: TRBV11-2; cdr3_aa: ASSLVVQGPYEQY
j_call: TRBJ2-1; cdr3_length: 13; v_call: TRBV18; cdr3_aa: ASSPRLAGLNEQF
j_call: TRBJ1-1; cdr3_length: 13; v_call: TRBV7-2; cdr3_aa: ASSLKQGIDTEAF
j_call: TRBJ2-7; cdr3_length: 13; v_call: TRBV28; cdr3_aa: ASSPWGTGGDEQY
j_call: TRBJ2-7; cdr3_length: 13; v_call: TRBV7-9; cdr3_aa: ASSLTGPHSYEQY
j_call: TRBJ2-2; cdr3_length: 14; v_call: TRBV7-3; cdr3_aa: ASSLTAAANTGELF
j_call: TRBJ2-7; cdr3_length: 11; v_call: TRBV19; cdr3_aa: ASSIGQGYEQY
j_call: TRBJ2-6; cdr3_length: 12; v_call: TRBV7-2; cdr3_aa: ASSLGSGANVLT
j_call: TRBJ2-3; cdr3_length: 12; v_call: TRBV28; cdr3_aa: ASSFGQTTDTQY
j_call: TRBJ2-3; cdr3_length: 11; v_call: TRBV11-2; cdr3_aa: ASSLTGEDTQY
j_call: TRBJ2-7; cdr3_length: 13; v_call: TRBV21-1; cdr3_aa: ASSPYRGGSYEQY
j_call: TRBJ1-2; cdr3_length: 16; v_call: TRBV7-2; cdr3_aa: ASSTAGGRPEANYGYT
j_call: TRBJ2-7; cdr3_length: 13; v_call: TRBV6-1; cdr3_aa: ASSLIPGQSYEQY
j_call: TRBJ2-3; cdr3_length: 14; v_call: TRBV19; cdr3_aa: ASSKRLAQDTDTQY
j_call: TRBJ1-5; cdr3_length: 14; v_call: TRBV28; cdr3_aa: ASNSPGGGFGQPQH
j_call: TRBJ1-2; cdr3_length: 13; v_call: TRBV4-3; cdr3_aa: ASSQDAGQGFGYT
j_call: TRBJ2-2; cdr3_length: 14; v_call: TRBV5-1; cdr3_aa: ASSLFAGDPTGELF
j_call: TRBJ2-3; cdr3_length: 13; v_call: TRBV5-1; cdr3_aa: ASSRGTSGEDTQY
j_call: TRBJ1-1; cdr3_length: 13; v_call: TRBV10-3; cdr3_aa: AIRLQVGQGTEAF